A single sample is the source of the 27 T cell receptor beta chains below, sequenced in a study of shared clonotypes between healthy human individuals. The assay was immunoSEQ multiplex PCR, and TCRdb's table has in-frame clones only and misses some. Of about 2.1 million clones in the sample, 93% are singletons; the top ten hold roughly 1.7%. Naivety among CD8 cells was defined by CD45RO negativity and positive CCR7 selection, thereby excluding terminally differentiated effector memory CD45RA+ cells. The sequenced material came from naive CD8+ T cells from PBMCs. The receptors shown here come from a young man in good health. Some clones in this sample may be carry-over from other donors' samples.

The CDR3 DNA follows: TGTGCCAGCAGCCCACGACAATCTGGGTACGAGCAGTACTTC. Its protein product is CASSPRQSGYEQYF. This chain links TRBV7-9 with TRBJ2-7, with D unclear. This CDR3 spans 14 amino acids. V was shortened by 5 bases and J by 4 bases, with 15 bases between the two germline ends. Germline V lookup: CDR1 SEHNR, CDR2 FQNEAQ (reference sequence).

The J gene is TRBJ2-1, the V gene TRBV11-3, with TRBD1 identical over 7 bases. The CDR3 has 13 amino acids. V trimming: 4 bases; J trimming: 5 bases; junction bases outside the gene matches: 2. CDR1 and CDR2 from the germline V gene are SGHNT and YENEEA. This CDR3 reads CASSYRGDNEQFF. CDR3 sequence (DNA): TGTGCCAGCAGCTACAGGGGAGACAATGAGCAGTTCTTC.

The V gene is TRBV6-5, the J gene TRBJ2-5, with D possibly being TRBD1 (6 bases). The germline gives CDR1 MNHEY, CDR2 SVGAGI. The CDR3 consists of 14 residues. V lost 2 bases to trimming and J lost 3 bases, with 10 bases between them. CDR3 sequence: CASSYMAGEETQYF. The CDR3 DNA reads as TGTGCCAGCAGTTACATGGCAGGGGAAGAGACCCAGTACTTC.

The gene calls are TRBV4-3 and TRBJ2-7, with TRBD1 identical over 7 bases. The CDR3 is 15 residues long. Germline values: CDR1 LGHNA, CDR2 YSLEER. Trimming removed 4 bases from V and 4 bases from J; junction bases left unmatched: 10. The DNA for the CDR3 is TGCGCCAGCAGCCTCGTTACAGGGGCCCTATACGAGCAGTACTTC. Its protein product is CASSLVTGALYEQYF.

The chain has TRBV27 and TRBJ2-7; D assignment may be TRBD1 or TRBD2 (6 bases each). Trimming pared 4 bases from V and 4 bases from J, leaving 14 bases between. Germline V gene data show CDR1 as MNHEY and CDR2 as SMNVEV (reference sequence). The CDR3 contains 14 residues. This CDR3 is CASSSWSGAYEQYF. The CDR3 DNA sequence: TGTGCCAGCAGTTCCTGGTCGGGGGCATACGAGCAGTACTTC.

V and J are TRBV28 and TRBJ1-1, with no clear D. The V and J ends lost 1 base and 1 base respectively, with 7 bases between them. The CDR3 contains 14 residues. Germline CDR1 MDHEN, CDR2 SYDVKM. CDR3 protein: CASSLLARNTEAFF. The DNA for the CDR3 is TGTGCCAGCAGTTTATTAGCCAGGAACACTGAAGCTTTCTTT.

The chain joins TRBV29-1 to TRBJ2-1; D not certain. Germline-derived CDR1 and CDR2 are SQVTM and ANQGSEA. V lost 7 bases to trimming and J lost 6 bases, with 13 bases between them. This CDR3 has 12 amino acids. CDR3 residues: CSAVWDSNEQFF. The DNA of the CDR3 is TGCAGCGCCGTTTGGGATTCCAATGAGCAGTTCTTC.

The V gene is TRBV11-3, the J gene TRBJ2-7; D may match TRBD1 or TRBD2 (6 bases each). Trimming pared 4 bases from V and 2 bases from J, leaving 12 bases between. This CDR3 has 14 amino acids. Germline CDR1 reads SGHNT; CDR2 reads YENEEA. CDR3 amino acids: CASSYGGPAYEQYF. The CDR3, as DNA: TGTGCCAGCAGCTATGGGGGGCCAGCCTACGAGCAGTACTTC.

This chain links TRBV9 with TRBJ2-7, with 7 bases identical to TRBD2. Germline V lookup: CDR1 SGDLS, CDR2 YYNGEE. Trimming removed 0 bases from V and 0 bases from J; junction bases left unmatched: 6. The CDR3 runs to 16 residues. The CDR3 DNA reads TGTGCCAGCAGCGTAGGTGGGGAGGGGCTCTCCTACGAGCAGTACTTC. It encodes CASSVGGEGLSYEQYF.

The CDR3 sequence is CATSRTRVSGNTIYF. The DNA of the CDR3 is TGTGCCACCAGCAGAACCAGGGTATCTGGAAACACCATATATTTT. The V call is TRBV15, the J call TRBJ1-3, with D perhaps matching TRBD1 (5 bases). CDR1 is LNHNV, CDR2 YYDKDF, per germline (reference sequence). The V end was cut by 2 bases, the J end by 1 base, with 9 bases between. The CDR3 extends over 15 amino acids.

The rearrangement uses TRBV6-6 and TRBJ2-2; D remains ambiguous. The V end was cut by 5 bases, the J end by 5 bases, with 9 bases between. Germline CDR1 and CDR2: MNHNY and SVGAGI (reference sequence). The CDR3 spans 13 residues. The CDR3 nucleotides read TGTGCCAGCAGTCCACTCAAAACCGGGGAGCTGTTTTTT. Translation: CASSPLKTGELFF.

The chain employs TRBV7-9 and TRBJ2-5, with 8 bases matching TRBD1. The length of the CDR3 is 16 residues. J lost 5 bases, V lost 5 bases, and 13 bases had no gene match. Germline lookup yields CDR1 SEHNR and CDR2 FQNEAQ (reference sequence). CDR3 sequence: CASSHLGETGGETQYF. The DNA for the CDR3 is TGTGCCAGCAGCCATCTAGGGGAAACAGGGGGGGAGACCCAGTACTTC.

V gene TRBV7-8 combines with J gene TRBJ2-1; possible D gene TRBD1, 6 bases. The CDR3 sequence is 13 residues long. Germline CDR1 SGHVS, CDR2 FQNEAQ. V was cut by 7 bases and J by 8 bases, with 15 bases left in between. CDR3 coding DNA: TGTGCCAGCAACCTCTCAGGGGCAGATGAGCAGTTCTTC. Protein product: CASNLSGADEQFF.

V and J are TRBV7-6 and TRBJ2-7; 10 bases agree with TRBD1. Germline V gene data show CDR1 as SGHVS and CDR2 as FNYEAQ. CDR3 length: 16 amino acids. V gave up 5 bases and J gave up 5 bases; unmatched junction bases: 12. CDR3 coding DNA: TGTGCCAGCAGCGAAAAGGGACAGGGGATGAAGGACGAGCAGTACTTC. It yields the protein CASSEKGQGMKDEQYF.

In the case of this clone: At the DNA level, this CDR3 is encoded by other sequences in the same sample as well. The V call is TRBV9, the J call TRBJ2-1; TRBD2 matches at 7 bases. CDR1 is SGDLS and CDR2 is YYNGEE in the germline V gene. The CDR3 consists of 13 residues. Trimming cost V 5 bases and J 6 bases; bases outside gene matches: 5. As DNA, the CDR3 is TGTGCCAGCAGAGGCGGGAGAGGCAATGAGCAGTTCTTC. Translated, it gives CASRGGRGNEQFF. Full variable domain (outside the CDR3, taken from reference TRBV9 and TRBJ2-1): DSGVTQTPKHLITATGQRVTLRCSPRSGDLSVYWYQQSLDQGLQFLIQYYNGEERAKGNILERFSAQQFPDLHSELNLSSLELGDSALYFCASRGGRGNEQFFGPGTRLTVL.

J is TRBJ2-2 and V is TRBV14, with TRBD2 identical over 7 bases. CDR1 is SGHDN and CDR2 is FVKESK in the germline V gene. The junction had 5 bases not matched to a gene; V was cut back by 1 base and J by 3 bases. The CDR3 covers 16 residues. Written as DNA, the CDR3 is TGTGCCAGCAGCCAAGTTATGCGGGAGTACACCGGGGAGCTGTTTTTT. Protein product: CASSQVMREYTGELFF.

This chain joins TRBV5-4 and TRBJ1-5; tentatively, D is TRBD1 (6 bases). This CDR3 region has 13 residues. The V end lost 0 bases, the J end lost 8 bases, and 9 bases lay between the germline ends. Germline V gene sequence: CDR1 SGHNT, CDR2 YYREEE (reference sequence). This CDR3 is CASSLGGAEPQHF. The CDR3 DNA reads TGTGCCAGCAGCTTGGGGGGGGCTGAGCCCCAGCATTTT. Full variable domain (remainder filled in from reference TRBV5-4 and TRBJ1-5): ETGVTQSPTHLIKTRGQQVTLRCSSQSGHNTVSWYQQALGQGPQFIFQYYREEENGRGNFPPRFSGLQFPNYSSELNVNALELDDSALYLCASSLGGAEPQHFGDGTRLSIL.

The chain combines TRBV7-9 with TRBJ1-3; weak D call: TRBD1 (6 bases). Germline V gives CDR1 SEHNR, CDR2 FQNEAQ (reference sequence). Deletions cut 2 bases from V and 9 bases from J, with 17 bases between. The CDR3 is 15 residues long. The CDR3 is CASSLRAQGEVTIYF. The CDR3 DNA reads TGTGCCAGCAGCTTACGTGCACAGGGAGAGGTCACCATATATTTT.

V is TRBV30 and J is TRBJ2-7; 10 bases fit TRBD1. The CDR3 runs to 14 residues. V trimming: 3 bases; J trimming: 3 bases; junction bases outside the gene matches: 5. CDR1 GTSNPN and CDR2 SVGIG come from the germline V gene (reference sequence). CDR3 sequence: CAWRTDRGVYEQYF. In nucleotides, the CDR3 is TGTGCCTGGAGAACGGACAGGGGGGTCTACGAGCAGTACTTC. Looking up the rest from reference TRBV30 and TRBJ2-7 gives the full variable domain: SQTIHQWPATLVQPVGSPLSLECTVEGTSNPNLYWYRQAAGRGLQLLFYSVGIGQISSEVPQNLSASRPQDRQFILSSKKLLLSDSGFYLCAWRTDRGVYEQYFGPGTRLTVT.

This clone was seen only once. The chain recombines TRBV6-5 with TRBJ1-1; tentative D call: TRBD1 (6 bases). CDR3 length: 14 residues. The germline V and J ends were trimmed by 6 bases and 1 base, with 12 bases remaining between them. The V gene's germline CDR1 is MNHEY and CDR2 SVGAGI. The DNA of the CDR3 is TGTGCCAGCAGCCTTGGGGGGGCGAACACTGAAGCTTTCTTT. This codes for CASSLGGANTEAFF.

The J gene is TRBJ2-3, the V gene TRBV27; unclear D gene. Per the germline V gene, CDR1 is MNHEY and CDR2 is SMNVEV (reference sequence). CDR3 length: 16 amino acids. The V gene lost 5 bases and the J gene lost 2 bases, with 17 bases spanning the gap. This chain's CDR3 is CASSPRGMRDTDTQYF. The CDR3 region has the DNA TGTGCCAGCAGTCCCCGCGGCATGCGAGACACAGATACGCAGTATTTT.

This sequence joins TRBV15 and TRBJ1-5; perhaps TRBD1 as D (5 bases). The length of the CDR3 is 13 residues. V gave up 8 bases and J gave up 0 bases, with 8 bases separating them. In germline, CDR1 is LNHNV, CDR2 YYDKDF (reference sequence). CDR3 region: CATSGISNQPQHF. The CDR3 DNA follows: TGTGCCACCTCAGGGATTAGCAATCAGCCCCAGCATTTT.

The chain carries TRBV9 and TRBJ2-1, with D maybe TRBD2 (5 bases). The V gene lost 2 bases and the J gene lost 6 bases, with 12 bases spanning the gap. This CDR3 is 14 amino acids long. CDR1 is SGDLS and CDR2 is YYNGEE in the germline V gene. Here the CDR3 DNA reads TGTGCCAGCAGCGTCGGACTCAACCCCAATGAGCAGTTCTTC. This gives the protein CASSVGLNPNEQFF.

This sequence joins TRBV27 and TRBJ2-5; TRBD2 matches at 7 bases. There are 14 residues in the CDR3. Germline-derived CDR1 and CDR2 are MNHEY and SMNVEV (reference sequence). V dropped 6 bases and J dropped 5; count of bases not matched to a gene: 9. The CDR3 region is CASRLRTSWETQYF. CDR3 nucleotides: TGTGCCAGCAGATTACGGACTAGTTGGGAGACCCAGTACTTC.

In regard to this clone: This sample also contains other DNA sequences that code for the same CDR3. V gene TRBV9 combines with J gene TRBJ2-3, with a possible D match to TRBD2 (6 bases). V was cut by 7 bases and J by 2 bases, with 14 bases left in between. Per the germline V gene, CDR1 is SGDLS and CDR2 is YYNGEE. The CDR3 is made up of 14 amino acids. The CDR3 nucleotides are TGTGCCAGCTCGGTGGCGGGATCCACAGATACGCAGTATTTT. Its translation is CASSVAGSTDTQYF.

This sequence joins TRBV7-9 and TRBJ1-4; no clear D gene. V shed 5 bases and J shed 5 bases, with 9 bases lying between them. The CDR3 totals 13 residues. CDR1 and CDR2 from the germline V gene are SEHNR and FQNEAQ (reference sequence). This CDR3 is CASSPSLNEKLFF. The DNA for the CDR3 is TGTGCCAGCAGCCCGAGTTTAAATGAAAAACTGTTTTTT.

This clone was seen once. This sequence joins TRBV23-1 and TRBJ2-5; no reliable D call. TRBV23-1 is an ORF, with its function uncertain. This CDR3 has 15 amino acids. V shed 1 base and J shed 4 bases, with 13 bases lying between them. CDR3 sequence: CASSQWHPRRETQYF. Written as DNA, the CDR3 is TGCGCCAGCAGTCAATGGCACCCTAGGCGAGAGACCCAGTACTTC.